This record looks at one TCR beta chain sequence and its context. Its antigen is currently not known. No much larger clone is present one base from it, and per-base qualities are unavailable. The record originates from a study of blood T cell repertoires in COVID-19 (dated by TCRdb to between 2020 and 2021). Regarding the complete study: Collaborator samples came from the United States, Italy and Spain and covered acute and convalescent phases of COVID-19. The prospective study material was composed of cDNA or gDNA derived from T cells, B-cell-depleted T cells, or PBMCs. Deeply sampled blood TCRbeta repertoires from subjects exposed to, actively infected with, or recovered from COVID-19 were included in the dataset. The repertoires were released in a freely available public database intended as a resource for research on the immune response to SARS-CoV-2. The samples were drawn from the first 160 participants of the ongoing ImmuneRACE study and from roughly 1,300 subjects provided by 6 global collaborators. Sample metadata almost always included a de-identified subject ID, COVID-19 status, age in years and sex. Where available, HLA class I and class II types were obtained from metadata supplied by the sample provider rather than from assay-based typing. The research as a whole found: How much clinical and demographic metadata was included differed by source and by participant, and the metadata was provided uncurated.

The CDR3 numbers 16 residues from cysteine through phenylalanine. Only the CDR3 region is kept as DNA, spanning 48 bases read in frame from base 1. In the germline V gene, CDR1 corresponds to MRHNA and CDR2 to SNTAGT. Relative to germline, V is 3 bases shorter and J is 7 bases shorter, with 19 bases between their ends. TCRbeta CDR3 regions were amplified from genomic DNA using the immunoSEQ Assay, a bias-controlled multiplex PCR. The authors processed their data as follows. The number of nucleated cells in each sample was estimated by amplification of reference gene primers within the assay. Sequence reads were collapsed and filtered to measure the absolute abundance of every unique TCRbeta CDR3 rearrangement. For each sample, productive Simpson clonality was calculated as the square root of Simpson's diversity index over productive rearrangements. TCRdb carries this immuneACCESS record with in-frame sequences only. Its versions omit some clonotypes, under half of them owing to an unresolved V gene in the studies checked, with the rest unexplained. Clone size and V and J calls were adopted from that table, with D and trimming inferred from the DNA. For this sample there are fewer than 200,000 clones; roughly 81% appear just once. The top ten hold approximately 12% of the sample.

One collaborating source in Seattle enrolled patients while the patients were actively infected and followed the patients over time throughout the course of disease. Each collaborating institution followed its own protocols to collect whole blood in K2EDTA tubes. Collaborator samples were shipped for TCRbeta analysis as frozen whole blood, isolated PBMCs, or DNA extracted from either sample type. The chain employs TRBV6-4 and TRBJ2-1; TRBD1 might be the D gene, on 5 matching bases. The sequenced sample was peripheral blood. The receptor's source is a woman older than 75 with COVID-19, enrolled during active disease. DNA sequence: TGTGCCAGCAGTGATTATTGGACACCCTCAGGGAATGAGCAGTTCTTC. Translation gives CASSDYWTPSGNEQFF.